Below are 26 T cell receptor beta chains sequenced from a single sample in a study of kidney transplant recipient with SARS-CoV-2 infection (TCRdb year 2021). The time point label on this specimen signifies: pre-pandemic baseline sample and day 111 after first positive SARS-CoV-2 test. The sequencer was an Illumina MiSeq. TCRdb's own reprocessing of the public reads used fastp at Q25 and MiXCR and kept productive beta chains. Every distinct CDR3 protein forms one entry, paired with its most common genes and DNA. The sample table shows about 240,000 distinct CDR3 sequences, and around 26% are seen once. The ten biggest clones cover almost 7.5% of the sample. Source: a blood sample, taken at baseline and between days 110 and 120 from a kidney transplant recipient. These receptors came from a male patient aged 25 to 39 who had COVID-19 and was a kidney transplant recipient. In transplant recipients, some T cells may be of donor rather than host origin.

Concerning this clonotype: At one of its ends the junction is not consistent with the germline gene, which may arise from a read error. The chain is built from TRBV6-5 and TRBJ2-4, with D perhaps matching TRBD1 (6 bases). CDR1 is MNHEY and CDR2 is SVGAGI in the germline V gene. The CDR3 extends over 17 amino acids. The DNA for the CDR3 is TGTGCCGGCAGTCTACCGAACAGGGCGGAGGCCAAAAACATTCAGTACTTC. Amino acids: CAGSLPNRAEAKNIQYF.

This clonotype was seen a handful of times. This chain connects TRBV20-1 to TRBJ1-1, with a possible D match to TRBD1 (5 bases). Germline-derived CDR1 and CDR2 are DFQATT and SNEGSKA (reference sequence). V shed 0 bases and J shed 7 bases, with 15 bases lying between them. The CDR3 spans 14 residues. This CDR3 reads CSAREQFGGNEAFF. The CDR3 region has the DNA TGCAGTGCTAGAGAACAATTCGGGGGTAATGAAGCTTTCTTT.

The J gene is TRBJ2-4, the V gene TRBV20-1, with 7 bases matching TRBD1. The tail of the sequence fits TRBJ2-7 better, so the J call may be wrong. The CDR3 runs 15 residues. CDR1 and CDR2 (germline): DFQATT, SNEGSKA (reference sequence). CDR3 sequence: CSASDGTALSYEQYF. The CDR3 bases are TGCAGTGCTTCAGATGGGACAGCGCTCTCCTACGAGCAGTACTTC.

Remarks on this clonotype: A clone one base away is much larger, so this may be a read error. The rearrangement joins TRBV10-1 to TRBJ1-4; D not resolved. Germline CDR1 is WNHNN and CDR2 is SYGVQD (reference sequence). V dropped 4 bases and J dropped 7 bases, with 13 bases sitting between them. The CDR3 has 14 residues. The CDR3 bases are TGCGCCAGCAGTGGAGGTTATTCCGGTGAAAAACTGTTTTTT. Translation: CASSGGYSGEKLFF.

Turning to this clonotype: A clone one base away is much larger, so this may be a read error. This chain joins TRBV27 and TRBJ2-7; unclear D gene. Germline V lookup: CDR1 MNHEY, CDR2 SMNVEV (reference sequence). The CDR3 is 13 amino acids. CDR3 nucleotides: TGTGCCAGCAGTTTTTCGGGCCCCTACGAGCAGTGCTTC. Translation: CASSFSGPYEQCF.

The rearrangement uses TRBV9 and TRBJ1-2; D unclear. The germline V gene encodes CDR1 SGDLS and CDR2 YYNGEE. V lost 7 bases, J lost 4 bases, and 23 bases lay in between. This CDR3 is built from 16 residues. CDR3 DNA sequence: TGTGCCAGCCTAGACACGTACTCAAGAAAGACCTATGGCTACACCTTC. It specifies CASLDTYSRKTYGYTF.

With regard to this clonotype: A much more abundant neighbour one base away suggests this may be a read error. The rearrangement uses TRBV2 and TRBJ1-2; D ambiguous. CDR1 and CDR2 from the germline V gene are SNHLY and FYNNEI. V was pared by 7 bases and J by 0 bases, with 15 bases between. The CDR3 runs 15 residues. The CDR3 loop is CASKFYGDANYGYTF. Written as DNA, the CDR3 is TGTGCCAGCAAGTTTTACGGAGACGCTAACTATGGCTACACCTTC. Using reference TRBV2 and TRBJ1-2 for the parts outside the CDR3, the full variable domain is EPEVTQTPSHQVTQMGQEVILRCVPISNHLYFYWYRQILGQKVEFLVSFYNNEISEKSEIFDDQFSVERPDGSNFTLKIRSTKLEDSAMYFCASKFYGDANYGYTFGSGTRLTVV.

This clonotype has ten or more counts. The genes are TRBV16 and TRBJ1-2; D not resolved. The germline V gene encodes CDR1 KGHSY and CDR2 FQNENV. Trimming removed 3 bases from V and 4 bases from J, with 21 bases in between. The CDR3 totals 17 residues. CDR3 region: CASSQQPVVRKTYGYTF. The CDR3 DNA follows: TGTGCCAGCAGCCAGCAGCCGGTCGTTAGAAAGACCTATGGCTACACCTTC.

The chain employs TRBV5-1 and TRBJ2-1; tentatively, D is TRBD2 (6 bases). The CDR3 is made up of 15 amino acids. The germline V gene has CDR1 SGHRS and CDR2 YFSETQ. Trimming removed 5 bases from V and 0 bases from J, with 12 bases in between. The CDR3 nucleotides are TGCGCCAGCAGACCGACTAGAAGCTCCTACAATGAGCAGTTCTTC. Its translation: CASRPTRSSYNEQFF.

This clonotype showed up many times. V and J are TRBV6-2 or TRBV6-3 and TRBJ1-5, with 10 bases fitting TRBD1. V lost 8 bases to trimming and J lost 1 base; unmatched junction nucleotides: 5. The CDR3 sequence is 15 residues long. Germline V gene lookup returns CDR1 MNHEY and CDR2 SVGEGT. CDR3 coding DNA: TGTGCCAGCTGGGGACAGGGGATGAGCAATCAGCCCCAGCATTTT. It encodes CASWGQGMSNQPQHF.

Remarks on this clonotype: A read error may explain this, as a much larger clone is one base away. This chain connects TRBV4-1 to TRBJ1-2, with TRBD1 identical over 9 bases. After removal of 7 bases from V and 6 bases from J, the junction contained 18 bases not matched to a gene. The CDR3 totals 17 residues. CDR1 and CDR2 (germline): MGHRA, YSYEKL. Here the CDR3 DNA reads TGCGCCAGCAACCAGGGTACAGGGGGCAACGGCTATCATGGCTACACCTTC. This translates into CASNQGTGGNGYHGYTF.

This clonotype has more than one count but fewer than ten. The CDR3 loop is CASSYSKLAVYNEQFF. DNA of the CDR3: TGTGCCAGCAGTTACTCGAAACTAGCGGTGTACAATGAGCAGTTCTTC. The V and J genes are TRBV6-5 and TRBJ2-1, with 8 bases aligning to TRBD2. V was clipped by 0 bases and J by 4 bases; unmatched bases: 5. The germline V gene encodes CDR1 MNHEY and CDR2 SVGAGI. There are 16 residues in the CDR3.

This clonotype has more than one count but fewer than ten. The chain has TRBV5-1 and TRBJ2-3, with a possible D match to TRBD1 (6 bases). There are 14 residues in the CDR3. V lost 0 bases and J 4 bases, leaving 9 bases between the germline ends. Germline-derived CDR1 and CDR2 are SGHRS and YFSETQ. CDR3 protein: CASSLDRAPDTQYF. DNA of the CDR3: TGCGCCAGCAGCTTGGACAGGGCGCCAGATACGCAGTATTTT.

The table lists this clonotype with a few counts. The CDR3 nucleotides are TGCGCCAGCAGCTTGGCAGAGGGTCGGGATGAGCAGTTCTTC. Its translation: CASSLAEGRDEQFF. The V gene is TRBV5-1, the J gene TRBJ2-1; D possibly corresponds to TRBD2 (5 bases). CDR1 is SGHRS, CDR2 YFSETQ, per germline. The CDR3 contains 14 residues. The V and J ends lost 0 bases and 8 bases respectively, with 12 bases between them.

This clonotype was counted at least ten times. The chain recombines TRBV19 with TRBJ1-5; D is unclear. The CDR3 has 16 amino acids. Trimming stripped 4 bases from V and 4 bases from J, with 17 bases between. Germline V gives CDR1 LNHDA, CDR2 SQIVND (reference sequence). The CDR3 protein is CASSRSDWEHNQPQHF. CDR3 bases: TGTGCCAGTAGTAGATCGGACTGGGAGCATAATCAGCCCCAGCATTTT.

At least ten counts were recorded for this clonotype. The CDR3 spells CASRLNRGDGYTF. As DNA, the CDR3 is TGTGCCAGCAGGTTGAACAGGGGTGATGGCTACACCTTC. The gene calls are TRBV27 and TRBJ1-2, with 7 bases fitting TRBD1. CDR1 is MNHEY, CDR2 SMNVEV, per germline (reference sequence). This CDR3 has 13 amino acids. The V gene end was trimmed by 6 bases and the J gene end by 6 bases; junction bases not matched to a gene: 7.

This clonotype has at least ten counts. CDR3 amino acids: CAWGGERYRKTYGYTF. CDR3 in DNA: TGTGCCTGGGGAGGTGAGCGTTATAGAAAGACCTATGGCTACACCTTC. The chain couples TRBV30 to TRBJ1-2; D remains unclear. The CDR3 runs to 16 residues. Trimming stripped 5 bases from V and 4 bases from J, with 23 bases between. Germline lookup yields CDR1 GTSNPN and CDR2 SVGIG (reference sequence). Filled out from reference TRBV30 and TRBJ1-2, the complete variable domain reads SQTIHQWPATLVQPVGSPLSLECTVEGTSNPNLYWYRQAAGRGLQLLFYSVGIGQISSEVPQNLSASRPQDRQFILSSKKLLLSDSGFYLCAWGGERYRKTYGYTFGSGTRLTVV.

As for this clonotype: One end of the junction varies from germline; a read error may be responsible. V is TRBV24-1 and J is TRBJ2-2; maybe TRBD2 (6 bases). Germline CDR1 reads KGHDR; CDR2 reads SFDVKD. The CDR3 consists of 17 residues. The CDR3 nucleotides are TGTGCCACCAATGATGCACGGCGGGATTTAAACACCGGGGAGCTGTTTTTT. Residues: CATNDARRDLNTGELFF.

Comment on this clonotype: A clone one base away is much larger, so this may be a read error. This chain uses TRBV7-9 with TRBJ2-4; weak D call: TRBD1 (6 bases). Germline CDR1 SEHNR, CDR2 FQNEAQ (reference sequence). This CDR3 region has 16 residues. The V end lost 2 bases, the J end lost 1 base, and 12 bases lay between the germline ends. The CDR3 coding sequence is TGTGCCAGCAGCTTAACAGGGCGTTCGGCCAAAAACATTCAGTACTTC. Residues: CASSLTGRSAKNIQYF.

There are many counts of this clonotype. This chain links TRBV19 with TRBJ1-2; D uncertain. V was trimmed by 3 bases and J by 4 bases, leaving 9 bases between them. In germline, CDR1 is LNHDA, CDR2 SQIVND (reference sequence). The CDR3 loop spans 13 amino acids. The DNA for the CDR3 is TGTGCCAGTAGTATGTGGGCGTTCTATGGCTACACCTTC. This gives the protein CASSMWAFYGYTF.

This clonotype was counted a few times. This sequence joins TRBV20-1 and TRBJ2-3; tentatively, D is TRBD2 (6 bases). V gave up 6 bases and J gave up 2 bases, with 18 bases separating them. The CDR3 totals 15 residues. The germline V gene has CDR1 DFQATT and CDR2 SNEGSKA (reference sequence). DNA for the CDR3: TGCAGTGCCGAAGACCGGGACTCATTCACAGATACGCAGTATTTT. This codes for CSAEDRDSFTDTQYF.

Worth noting for this clonotype: A much larger clonotype is one base distant, so this may be a read error. The V and J genes are TRBV7-9 and TRBJ2-7, with TRBD2 matching over 11 bases. This CDR3 contains 16 residues. Per the germline V gene, CDR1 is SEHNR and CDR2 is FQNEAQ (reference sequence). This CDR3 reads CANSIPSGRSVYEQYF. The CDR3 nucleotides are TGTGCCAACAGCATACCTAGCGGGAGGTCGGTCTACGAGCAGTACTTC. Looking up the rest from reference TRBV7-9 and TRBJ2-7 gives the full variable domain: DTGVSQNPRHKITKRGQNVTFRCDPISEHNRLYWYRQTLGQGPEFLTYFQNEAQLEKSRLLSDRFSAERPKGSFSTLEIQRTEQGDSAMYLCANSIPSGRSVYEQYFGPGTRLTVT.

Ten or more counts support this clonotype. The V call is TRBV8-2, the J call TRBJ1-2. TRBV8-2 is a documented pseudogene. CDR3 length equals 16 residues. The CDR3 here is CGSLGNDSRKTYGYTF. DNA of the CDR3: TGTGGCAGTCTGGGCAATGATAGCCGAAAGACCTATGGCTACACCTTC.

This clonotype was recorded at least ten times. This chain uses TRBV7-2 with TRBJ1-2; D gene uncertain. This CDR3 region has 17 residues. CDR1 and CDR2 from the germline V gene are SGHTA and FQGNSA. With 5 bases removed from V and 4 bases from J, the gap between germline ends came to 23 bases. The CDR3 nucleotides read TGTGCCAGCAGCAAGGTAAGCAGAGACGGAAAGACCTATGGCTACACCTTC. It codes for CASSKVSRDGKTYGYTF.

This clonotype was seen more than once but under ten times. The CDR3, as DNA: TGTGCCAGCAGCTTAGAGGGAGGGCCGGTCTACGAGCAGTACTTC. It encodes CASSLEGGPVYEQYF. The chain recombines TRBV7-6 with TRBJ2-7; the match to TRBD2 covers 7 bases. In germline, CDR1 is SGHVS, CDR2 FNYEAQ. Trimming removed 1 base from V and 3 bases from J; junction bases left unmatched: 6. The CDR3 has 15 amino acids.

This clonotype was counted ten times or more. This chain uses TRBV7-3 with TRBJ2-3; TRBD2 matches 7 bases. Germline CDR1 and CDR2: SGHTA and FQGTGA. The V segment lost 2 bases and the J segment 7 bases; nucleotides outside the gene matches: 6. The CDR3 spans 14 residues. As DNA, the CDR3 is TGTGCCAGCAGCTTAGGGAGGGCACCTTATACGCAGTATTTT. Its translation: CASSLGRAPYTQYF.